In this sample, the clone carrying this T cell receptor beta chain turned up a few times. This entry is derived from a study of T-cell reconstitution after alpha-beta-depleted transplantation in children. The CDR3 spans 14 residues. CDR1 is MNHEY, CDR2 SMNVEV, per germline (reference sequence). Trimming shortened V by 3 bases and J by 5 bases, and 14 bases separated the two germline ends. Preparation of the TCRbeta library used unique molecular identifiers. A single record per CDR3 protein comes from TCRdb applying MiXCR to the PCR reads. Of approximately 350,000 distinct CDR3 sequences listed, 13% are singletons.

The receptor was derived from a human donor who donated a stem cell graft to a child with Fanconi anemia. This chain joins TRBV27 and TRBJ2-7, with D uncertain. The specimen was PBMCs, collected from the stem cell graft. CDR3: CASSFIDRRNEQYV. CDR3 bases: TGTGCCAGCAGTTTTATCGACCGCCGCAACGAGCAGTACGTC.